This T cell receptor (beta chain) originates from a study of shared clonotypes between healthy human individuals. TCRdb's table, derived via immunoSEQ multiplex PCR, lists solely in-frame clones and lacks some. Here the sample spans about 2.3 million clones, 85% to 95% being singletons. In the CD4+ fraction, cells were divided into CD45RA+ naive and CD45RA-negative memory subsets. V was clipped by 1 base and J by 0 bases, with 7 bases between them. This CDR3 comprises 15 residues. The germline V gene encodes CDR1 SGHDN and CDR2 FVKESK. The sample comprised naive CD4+ T cells from PBMCs. Subset specified: CD45RA+ positively selected. The receptor was isolated from a man aged 18 to 30 in good health. Some clones in this sample may be carry-over from other donors' samples. The chain recombines TRBV14 with TRBJ1-3; D call uncertain. CDR3: CASSQGMISGNTIYF. Written as DNA, the CDR3 is TGTGCCAGCAGCCAAGGCATGATCTCTGGAAACACCATATATTTT.